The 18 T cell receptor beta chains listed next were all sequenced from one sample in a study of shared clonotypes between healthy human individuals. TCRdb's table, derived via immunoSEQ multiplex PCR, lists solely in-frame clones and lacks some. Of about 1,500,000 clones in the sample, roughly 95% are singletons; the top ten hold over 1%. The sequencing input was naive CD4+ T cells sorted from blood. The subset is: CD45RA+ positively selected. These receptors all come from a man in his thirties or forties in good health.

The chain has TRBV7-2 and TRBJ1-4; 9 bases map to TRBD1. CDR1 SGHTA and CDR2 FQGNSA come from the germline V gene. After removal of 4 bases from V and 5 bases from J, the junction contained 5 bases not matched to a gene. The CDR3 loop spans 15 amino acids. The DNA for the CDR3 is TGTGCCAGCAGCTACTACAGGGGGCAGAATGAAAAACTGTTTTTT. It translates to CASSYYRGQNEKLFF.

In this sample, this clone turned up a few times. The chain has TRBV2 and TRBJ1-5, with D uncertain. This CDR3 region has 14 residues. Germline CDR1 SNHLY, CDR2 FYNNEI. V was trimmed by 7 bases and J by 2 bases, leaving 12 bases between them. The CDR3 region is CASKLSSGNQPQHF. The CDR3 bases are TGTGCCAGCAAACTATCATCGGGCAATCAGCCCCAGCATTTT.

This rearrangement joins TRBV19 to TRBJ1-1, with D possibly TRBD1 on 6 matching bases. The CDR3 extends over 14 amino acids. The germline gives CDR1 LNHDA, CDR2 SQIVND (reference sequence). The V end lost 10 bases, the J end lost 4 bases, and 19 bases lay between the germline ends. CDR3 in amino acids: CATRRIQGGTEAFF. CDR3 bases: TGTGCCACCCGGAGGATACAGGGAGGCACTGAAGCTTTCTTT. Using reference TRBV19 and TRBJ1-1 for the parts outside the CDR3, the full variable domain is DGGITQSPKYLFRKEGQNVTLSCEQNLNHDAMYWYRQDPGQGLRLIYYSQIVNDFQKGDIAEGYSVSREKKESFPLTVTSAQKNPTAFYLCATRRIQGGTEAFFGQGTRLTVV.

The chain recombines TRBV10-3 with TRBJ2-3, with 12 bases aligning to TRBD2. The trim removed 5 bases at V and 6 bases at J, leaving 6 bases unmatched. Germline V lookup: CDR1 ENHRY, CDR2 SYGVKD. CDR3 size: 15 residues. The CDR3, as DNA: TGTGCCATCAGTCGACTAGCGGGAGAGAGGGATACGCAGTATTTT. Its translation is CAISRLAGERDTQYF.

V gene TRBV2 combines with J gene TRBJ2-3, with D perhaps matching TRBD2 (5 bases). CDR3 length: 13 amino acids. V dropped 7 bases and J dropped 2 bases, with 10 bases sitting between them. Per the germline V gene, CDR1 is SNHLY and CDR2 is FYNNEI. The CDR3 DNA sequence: TGTGCCAGCAAGGACCGGGACACAGATACGCAGTATTTT. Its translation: CASKDRDTDTQYF.

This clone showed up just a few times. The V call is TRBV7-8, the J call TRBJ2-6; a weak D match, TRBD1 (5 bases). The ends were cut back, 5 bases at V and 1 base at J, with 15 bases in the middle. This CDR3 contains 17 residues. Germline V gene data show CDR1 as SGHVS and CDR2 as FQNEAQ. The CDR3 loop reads CASSLLAGKSGANVLTF. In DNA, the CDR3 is TGTGCCAGCAGCCTCCTCGCAGGGAAATCTGGGGCCAACGTCCTGACTTTC. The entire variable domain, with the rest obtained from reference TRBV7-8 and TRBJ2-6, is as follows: GAGVSQSPRYKVAKRGQDVALRCDPISGHVSLFWYQQALGQGPEFLTYFQNEAQLDKSGLPSDRFFAERPEGSVSTLKIQRTQQEDSAVYLCASSLLAGKSGANVLTFGAGSRLTVL.

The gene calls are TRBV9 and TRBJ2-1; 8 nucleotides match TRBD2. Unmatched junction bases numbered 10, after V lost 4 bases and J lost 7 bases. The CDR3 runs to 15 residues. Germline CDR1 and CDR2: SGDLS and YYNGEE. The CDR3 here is CASSRKREMGNEQFF. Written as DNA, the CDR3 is TGTGCCAGCAGCCGCAAGCGGGAGATGGGAAATGAGCAGTTCTTC.

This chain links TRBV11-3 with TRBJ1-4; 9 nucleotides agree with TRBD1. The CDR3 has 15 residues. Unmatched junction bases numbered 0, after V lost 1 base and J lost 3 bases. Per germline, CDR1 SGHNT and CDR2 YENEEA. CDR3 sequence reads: CASSLGQGANEKLFF. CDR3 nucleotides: TGTGCCAGCAGCTTAGGACAGGGGGCTAATGAAAAACTGTTTTTT.

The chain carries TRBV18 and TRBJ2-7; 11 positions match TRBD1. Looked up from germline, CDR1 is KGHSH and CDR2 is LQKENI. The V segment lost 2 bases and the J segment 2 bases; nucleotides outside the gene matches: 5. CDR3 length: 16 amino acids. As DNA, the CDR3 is TGTGCCAGCTCACCAACTGGACAGGGGGCGACCTACGAGCAGTACTTC. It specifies CASSPTGQGATYEQYF.

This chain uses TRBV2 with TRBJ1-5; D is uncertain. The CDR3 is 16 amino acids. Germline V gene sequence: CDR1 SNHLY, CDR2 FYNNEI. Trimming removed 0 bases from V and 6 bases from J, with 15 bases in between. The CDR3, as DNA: TGTGCCAGCAGTGAAGCGCTTGTGGGTTCCGGTCAGCCCCAGCATTTT. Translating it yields CASSEALVGSGQPQHF.

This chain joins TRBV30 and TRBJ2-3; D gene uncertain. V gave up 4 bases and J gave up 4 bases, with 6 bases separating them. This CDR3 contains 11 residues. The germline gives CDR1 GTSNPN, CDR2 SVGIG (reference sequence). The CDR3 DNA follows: TGTGCCTGGACCCTAGCAGATACGCAGTATTTT. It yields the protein CAWTLADTQYF.

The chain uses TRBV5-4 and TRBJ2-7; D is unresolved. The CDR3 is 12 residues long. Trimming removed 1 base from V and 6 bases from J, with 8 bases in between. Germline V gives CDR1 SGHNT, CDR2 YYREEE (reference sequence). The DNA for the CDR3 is TGTGCCAGCAGCTTGCAAGGGTTCGAGCAGTACTTC. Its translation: CASSLQGFEQYF.

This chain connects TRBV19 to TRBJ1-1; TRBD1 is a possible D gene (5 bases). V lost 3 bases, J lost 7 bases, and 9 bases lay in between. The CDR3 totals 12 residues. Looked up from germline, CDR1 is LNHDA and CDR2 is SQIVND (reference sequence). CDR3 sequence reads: CASSIQGFEAFF. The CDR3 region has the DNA TGTGCCAGTAGTATTCAGGGTTTTGAAGCTTTCTTT.

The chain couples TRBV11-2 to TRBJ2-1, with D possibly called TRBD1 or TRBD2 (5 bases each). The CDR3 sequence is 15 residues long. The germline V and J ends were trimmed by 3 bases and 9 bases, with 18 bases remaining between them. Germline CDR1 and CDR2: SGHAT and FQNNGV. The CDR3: CASSLGQTLGGEQFF. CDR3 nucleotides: TGTGCCAGCAGCTTGGGGCAGACCCTTGGAGGTGAGCAGTTCTTC.

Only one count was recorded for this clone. The CDR3 loop reads CASSQTTGPPRNTIYF. CDR3 sequence (DNA): TGTGCCAGCTCACAAACAACAGGGCCTCCGCGAAACACCATATATTTT. This chain connects TRBV18 to TRBJ1-3; tentative D call: TRBD1 (6 bases). V was clipped by 4 bases and J by 5 bases, with 18 bases between them. Per germline, CDR1 KGHSH and CDR2 LQKENI. There are 16 residues in the CDR3.

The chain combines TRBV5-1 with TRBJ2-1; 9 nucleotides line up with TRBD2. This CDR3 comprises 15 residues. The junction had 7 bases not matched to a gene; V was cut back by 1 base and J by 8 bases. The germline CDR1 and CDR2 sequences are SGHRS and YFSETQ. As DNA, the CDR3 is TGCGCCAGCAGCTTGATTAGCGGGAGTTCGTATGAGCAGTTCTTC. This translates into CASSLISGSSYEQFF.

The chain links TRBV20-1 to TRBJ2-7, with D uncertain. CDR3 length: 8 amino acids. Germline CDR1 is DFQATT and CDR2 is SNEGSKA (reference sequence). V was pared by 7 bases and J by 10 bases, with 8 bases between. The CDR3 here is CSVSRQYF. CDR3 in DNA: TGCAGTGTGTCCAGACAGTACTTC.

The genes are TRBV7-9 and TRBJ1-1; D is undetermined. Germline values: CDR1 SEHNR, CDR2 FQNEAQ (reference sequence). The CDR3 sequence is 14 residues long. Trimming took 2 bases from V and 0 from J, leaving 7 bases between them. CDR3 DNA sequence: TGTGCCAGCAGCTTAATCGGTATGAACACTGAAGCTTTCTTT. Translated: CASSLIGMNTEAFF.